This paragraph reports one TCR beta chain. These data are taken from a study of blood T cell repertoires in COVID-19. Study information: PBMCs, B-cell-depleted T cells, or T cells provided the cDNA or gDNA that made up the material.

In the original processing: How many nucleated cells were present was estimated from reference gene primer amplification. The assay was immunoSEQ multiplex PCR, and TCRdb's table has in-frame clones only and misses some. D and trimming come from the DNA, and the V and J calls and clone size come from that table. The sample yields roughly 250,000 clones, 88% seen once. Germline V gene lookup returns CDR1 SQVTM and CDR2 ANQGSEA. The CDR3 sequence is 13 residues long. Losses at the gene ends were 5 bases for V and 8 bases for J; bases not matched to a gene: 8. The sequenced sample was peripheral blood. The chain recombines TRBV29-1 with TRBJ1-2, with 10 bases matching TRBD1. The clonotype was recovered from a middle-aged woman who had recovered from COVID-19. For the CDR3, the DNA is TGCAGCGTTCCCGACAGGGGGCCTTGGGGCTACACCTTC. It translates to CSVPDRGPWGYTF.